The present T cell receptor (beta chain) was sequenced within a study of T cell repertoires and Cas9 in healthy adults. Whole-study results and caveats: SpCas9-reactive regulatory T cells reportedly mitigated SpCas9-reactive effector T cells in vitro.

The CDR3 has 14 residues. V lost 7 bases and J 5 bases, leaving 17 bases between the germline ends. Per the germline V gene, CDR1 is MNHEY and CDR2 is SVGAGI. To note about this clone: Its antigen is unknown.

The data were produced by immunoSEQ multiplex PCR, yet TCRdb's version contains in-frame clones alone and is incomplete. The sample lists around 20,000 clones; 90% were seen once. The clonotype was recovered from a human donor in good health. The chain carries TRBV6-5 and TRBJ1-2, with a tentative D call TRBD1 (6 bases). The sample taken for sequencing was CD4+ effector T cells (CD127+, CD25-, CD137-, CD154-) from PBMCs; culture status not recorded. The CDR3 loop is CASKQGSLTYGYTF. DNA of the CDR3: TGTGCCAGCAAACAGGGTTCTCTGACGTATGGCTACACCTTC.